Listed here are 8 T cell receptor beta chains from one sample, sequenced in a study of cytotoxic CD8 clonotypes in ibrutinib-treated CLL. TCRdb's table, derived via immunoSEQ multiplex PCR, lists solely in-frame clones and lacks some. The sample consists of 110,000 or so clones, approximately 58% of them appearing once. Sequenced material: PBMCs, taken after 24 months of ibrutinib treatment. The receptors derive from a human donor with chronic lymphocytic leukemia.

V usage is TRBV28 and J usage is TRBJ2-3, with D possibly being TRBD2 (5 bases). V lost 6 bases and J lost 4, with 8 bases in between. CDR3 length: 12 residues. Germline CDR1 is MDHEN and CDR2 is SYDVKM. The chain's CDR3 is CASSPGADTQYF. For the CDR3, the DNA is TGTGCCAGCAGCCCCGGGGCAGATACGCAGTATTTT.

This clone is a singleton in its sample. The chain recombines TRBV4-2 with TRBJ2-1; 7 positions agree with TRBD2. Unmatched junction bases numbered 7, after V lost 6 bases and J lost 2 bases. The CDR3 covers 15 residues. CDR1 is LGHNA and CDR2 is YNFKEQ in the germline V gene. The CDR3 coding sequence is TGTGCCAGCAGTCCCACGGGGGGAACCTACAATGAGCAGTTCTTC. Translated: CASSPTGGTYNEQFF.

This chain uses TRBV4-1 with TRBJ2-5; 13 nucleotides match TRBD2. The germline V gene encodes CDR1 MGHRA and CDR2 YSYEKL. The CDR3 runs to 18 residues. The ends lost 2 bases at V and 2 bases at J; junction bases unmatched: 8. DNA for the CDR3: TGCGCCAGCAGCCAACTTGGGACTAGCGGGGAAACACAAGAGACCCAGTACTTC. This sequence encodes CASSQLGTSGETQETQYF.

This clone was seen a few times. The chain carries TRBV30 and TRBJ1-2, with D unclear. Trimming removed 4 bases at V and 4 bases at J, with 13 bases between. Germline loops: CDR1 GTSNPN, CDR2 SVGIG (reference sequence). CDR3 length equals 13 residues. The CDR3 DNA reads TGTGCCTGGAAAACTGGGGAGGCCTATGGCTACACCTTC. The encoded protein is CAWKTGEAYGYTF. The variable domain in full, with the rest retrieved from reference TRBV30 and TRBJ1-2, is SQTIHQWPATLVQPVGSPLSLECTVEGTSNPNLYWYRQAAGRGLQLLFYSVGIGQISSEVPQNLSASRPQDRQFILSSKKLLLSDSGFYLCAWKTGEAYGYTFGSGTRLTVV.

This chain joins TRBV10-2 and TRBJ2-3; no clear D. The CDR3 has 14 residues. Trimming cost V 7 bases and J 0 bases, with 11 bases left between them. From germline, CDR1 is WSHSY and CDR2 SAAADI. CDR3 sequence (DNA): TGCGCCAGCAAAACAGCCTCTAGCACAGATACGCAGTATTTT. Protein: CASKTASSTDTQYF.

In DNA form, the CDR3 reads TGCAGCGTTCGTACGGGGCTGGGGGCTTTCTTT. Protein: CSVRTGLGAFF. This sequence joins TRBV29-1 and TRBJ1-1; a possible D gene is TRBD1 (5 bases). Germline lookup yields CDR1 SQVTM and CDR2 ANQGSEA. The length of the CDR3 is 11 residues. V lost 5 bases, J lost 11 bases, and 15 bases lay in between. The complete variable domain, with remaining parts taken from reference TRBV29-1 and TRBJ1-1, reads SAVISQKPSRDICQRGTSLTIQCQVDSQVTMMFWYRQQPGQSLTLIATANQGSEATYESGFVIDKFPISRPNLTFSTLTVSNMSPEDSSIYLCSVRTGLGAFFGQGTRLTVV.

This clone was seen at least ten times. This sample includes further DNA sequences coding for the same CDR3. The rearrangement uses TRBV5-1 and TRBJ2-7; 8 positions agree with TRBD1. CDR3 length: 14 residues. The germline V gene encodes CDR1 SGHRS and CDR2 YFSETQ. After removal of 0 bases from V and 4 bases from J, the junction contained 3 bases not matched to a gene. The CDR3 sequence: CASSLEGQGYEQYF. The CDR3 coding sequence is TGCGCCAGCAGCTTGGAAGGACAGGGTTACGAGCAGTACTTC.

This clone was seen a few times. V is TRBV6-5 and J is TRBJ2-2; D gene ambiguous. The CDR3 totals 10 residues. In germline, CDR1 is MNHEY, CDR2 SVGAGI. Between the trimmed V and J ends, which lost 8 bases and 8 bases, there was a span of 6 bases. CDR3 residues: CASGEGELFF. CDR3 DNA sequence: TGTGCCAGCGGAGAAGGGGAGCTGTTTTTT.